This TCR beta chain stems from a study of tumor-infiltrating lymphocytes in primary liver carcinoma. About the study: The neoplasms were of stage T1-T3 N0M0, with dimensions of about 4.2 to 11 cm across. Findings and caveats of the study: Left bulk and unsorted, the samples did not allow CD4+ and CD8+ repertoires to be compared. The 250 largest clones made up significantly more of tumor than blood repertoires (p = 0.039). Overlap between tumor regions exceeded overlap of tumor with adjacent tissue or blood.

As for this clonotype: The antigen remains unidentified. A read error may explain this, as a much larger clone is one base away.

The template, 500 ng total RNA, yielded TCR beta cDNA made with a constant-region primer. Three nested multiplex PCR rounds, a slightly modified ARM-PCR method, built the TCR beta libraries. The opening two PCR rounds, ten to eleven cycles each, paired TRBV1-TRBV30 forward primers with a C-beta reverse primer. TCRdb recomputed calls from the multiplex PCR reads with MiXCR, one row per CDR3 protein. The table has about 310,000 distinct CDR3 sequences, 45% to 70% seen once. RNA was extracted from whole blood without cell sorting, alongside germline DNA. There are 12 residues in the CDR3. Germline loops: CDR1 SGHNT, CDR2 YYREEE (reference sequence). The V and J ends lost 6 bases and 4 bases, in that order; junction bases with no gene match: 3.

This chain uses TRBV5-4 with TRBJ2-5, with 7 bases fitting TRBD2. This TCR was recovered from a woman aged 25 to 39 with primary liver carcinoma and hepatitis B virus infection. The sequencing input was peripheral blood. CDR3 amino acids: CASNWGGETQYF. CDR3 sequence (DNA): TGTGCCAGCAACTGGGGGGGAGAGACCCAGTACTTC.